This TCR beta chain appears in the sequencing data of a study of identical twins (dated by TCRdb to the mid-2010s). Context from the whole study: The study deep-sequenced TCR alpha and beta repertoires from monozygotic twins, unrelated adults of various ages and cord blood to test whether fetal clonotypes persist. To rule out contamination, replicate twin experiments were performed at different times with different library preparation protocols.

The library was produced with 5' RACE. Reads for this sample came from an Illumina HiSeq 2000. Template switching introduced a universal primer binding site; the final cDNA contained a unique molecular identifier, enabling accurate counting of TCR cDNA molecules. First-strand cDNA for TCR alpha and beta chains was synthesized from specific primers in the conserved constant-segment region. Each cDNA library was double barcoded, with a SMART-Mk sample barcode plus Illumina barcodes, to control for contamination. TruSeq adapter sequences and Illumina sample barcodes were added in two successive PCR steps. The Illumina HiSeq platform was used with custom primers to sequence TCR alpha and beta cDNA libraries. The paper's processing steps were these. MiGEC was used to process raw reads and extract unique molecular identifiers, and MiXCR was used to find CDR3 positions. For each individual, recombination models were inferred using an EM algorithm with the repgenHMM and IGoR tools. The analysis of shared clonotypes was done with the tcR package in R, with sharing normalized by the product of cloneset sizes. To study raw recombination without the effects of thymic and clonal selection, out-of-frame nonproductive sequences were analyzed. The public sequencing data were trimmed at Q25 with fastp and processed into clonotypes with MiXCR by TCRdb, which kept only in-frame beta chains. Duplicate CDR3 protein sequences are folded into a single record with the most common DNA and genes. None of the V and J calls come from the authors' own analysis; TCRdb made them. Recorded for this sample are approximately 410,000 distinct CDR3 sequences; around 20% of them occurred a single time. Clones ranked in the top ten supply less than 15% of the sample.

What the work shows at the level of the full study, not this receptor alone: Zero-insertion analyses could be partly confounded by invariant T cells such as MAIT and iNKT, though diverse VJ usage argued against such confounding for most clonotypes. Out-of-frame TCR alpha sequences shared between twins showed an excess of low generation-probability sequences compared with coincidental sharing between unrelated individuals. Fewer insertions were carried by abundant cord blood beta clonotypes; a weaker similar trend was observed in young adult naive repertoires, while no such trend was observed in memory repertoires. In beta out-of-frame sequences, excess twin sharing was weaker, because having fewer shared sequences lowered the signal-to-noise ratio. Recombination models systematically underestimated out-of-frame TCR alpha sharing in monozygotic twins but agreed with sharing between unrelated individuals. Because the same donors could not be followed over many years, conclusions were based on cross-sectional statistical analysis.

The germline V gene sets CDR1 to SNHLY and CDR2 to FYNNEI. V was cut back by 6 bases and J by 9 bases, leaving a gap of 15 bases between them. Including the terminal cysteine and phenylalanine, the CDR3 comprises 14 residues. Here the CDR3 DNA is all that survives: 42 bases in frame from base 1. All donors were healthy Caucasians. The researchers also sequenced three unrelated adults who were not twins: a male aged 18 to 29, a male aged 50 to 59, and a female aged 50 to 59. Miltenyi CD45RO+ enrichment and human naive T-cell isolation kits were used to isolate memory (CD45RO+) and naive T cells from PBMC. Details on this clonotype: Its antigen is currently not known. No much larger clone is present one base from it, and per-base qualities are unavailable.

The clonotype comes from a man between 45 and 60 years old in good health. The sequencing sample was made of naive T cells sorted from blood. The sample's cell subset or site label, in plain terms: cells isolated with a human naive T-cell isolation kit. Recombination linked TRBV2 to TRBJ1-6, and possibly TRBD1, on 6 matching bases. The CDR3 region reads CASSLSGGTSPLHF. The nucleotide sequence is given as TGTGCCAGCAGCCTAAGCGGGGGCACTTCACCCCTCCACTTT.